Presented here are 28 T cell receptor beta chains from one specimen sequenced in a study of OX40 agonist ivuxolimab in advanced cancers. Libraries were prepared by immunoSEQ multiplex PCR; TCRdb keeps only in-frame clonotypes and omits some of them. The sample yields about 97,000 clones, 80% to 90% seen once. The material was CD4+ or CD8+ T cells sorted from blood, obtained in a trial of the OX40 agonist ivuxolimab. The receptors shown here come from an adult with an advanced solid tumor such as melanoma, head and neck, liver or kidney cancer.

CDR3 coding DNA: TGTGCCAGCTCCGGGACAGGGGCGTATGGCTACACCTTC. Protein sequence: CASSGTGAYGYTF. The chain employs TRBV18 and TRBJ1-2, with 10 bases matching TRBD1. This CDR3 spans 13 amino acids. V was clipped by 6 bases and J by 5 bases; unmatched bases: 3. Looked up from germline, CDR1 is KGHSH and CDR2 is LQKENI.

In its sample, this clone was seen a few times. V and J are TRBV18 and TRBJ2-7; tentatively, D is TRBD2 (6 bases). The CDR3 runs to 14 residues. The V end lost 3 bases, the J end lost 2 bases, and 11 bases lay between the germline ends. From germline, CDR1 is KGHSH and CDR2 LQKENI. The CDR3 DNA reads TGTGCCAGCTCACCGATGGGACTTACCTACGAGCAGTACTTC. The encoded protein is CASSPMGLTYEQYF.

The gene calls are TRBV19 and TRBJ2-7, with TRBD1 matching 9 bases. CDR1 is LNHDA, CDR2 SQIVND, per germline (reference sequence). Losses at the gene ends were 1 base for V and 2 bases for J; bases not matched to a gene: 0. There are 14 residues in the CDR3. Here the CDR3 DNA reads TGTGCCAGTAGTATAGGACAGGGGGCCTACGAGCAGTACTTC. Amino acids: CASSIGQGAYEQYF.

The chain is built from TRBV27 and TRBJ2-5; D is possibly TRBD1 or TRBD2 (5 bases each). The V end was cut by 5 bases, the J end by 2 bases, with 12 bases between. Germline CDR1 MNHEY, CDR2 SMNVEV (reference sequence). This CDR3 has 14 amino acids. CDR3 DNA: TGTGCCAGCAGTCCCCTCGGGGCTCAAGAGACCCAGTACTTC. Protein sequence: CASSPLGAQETQYF.

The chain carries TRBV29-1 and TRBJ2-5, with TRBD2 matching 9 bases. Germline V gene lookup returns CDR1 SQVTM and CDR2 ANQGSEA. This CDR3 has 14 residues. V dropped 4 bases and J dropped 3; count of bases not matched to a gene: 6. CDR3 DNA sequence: TGCAGCGTTGGTTGGGCGGGAGGGAAAGAGACCCAGTACTTC. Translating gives CSVGWAGGKETQYF.

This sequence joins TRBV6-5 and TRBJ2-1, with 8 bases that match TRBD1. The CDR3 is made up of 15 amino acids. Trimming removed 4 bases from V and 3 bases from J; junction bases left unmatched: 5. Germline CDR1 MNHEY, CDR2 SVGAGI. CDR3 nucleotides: TGTGCCAGCAGTTTTACAGGGGGTGGCTACAATGAGCAGTTCTTC. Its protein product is CASSFTGGGYNEQFF.

This CDR3 is CASSSGTSGRIGELFF. DNA of the CDR3: TGTGCCAGCAGCTCCGGGACTAGCGGGAGAATCGGGGAGCTGTTTTTT. The rearrangement links TRBV11-3 to TRBJ2-2; TRBD2 aligns across 14 bases. The trim removed 4 bases at V and 7 bases at J, leaving 5 bases unmatched. CDR3 length equals 16 residues. CDR1 is SGHNT and CDR2 is YENEEA in the germline V gene.

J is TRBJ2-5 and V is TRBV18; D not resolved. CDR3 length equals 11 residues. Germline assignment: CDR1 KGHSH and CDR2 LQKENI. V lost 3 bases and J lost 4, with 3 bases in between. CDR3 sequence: CASSPVETQYF. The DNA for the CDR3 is TGTGCCAGCTCACCGGTAGAGACCCAGTACTTC. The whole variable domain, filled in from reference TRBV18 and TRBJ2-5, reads NAGVMQNPRHLVRRRGQEARLRCSPMKGHSHVYWYRQLPEEGLKFMVYLQKENIIDESGMPKERFSAEFPKEGPSILRIQQVVRGDSAAYFCASSPVETQYFGPGTRLLVL.

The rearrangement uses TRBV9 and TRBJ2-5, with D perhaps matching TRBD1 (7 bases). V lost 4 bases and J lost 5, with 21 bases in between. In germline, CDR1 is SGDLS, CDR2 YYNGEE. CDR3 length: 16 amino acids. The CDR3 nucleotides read TGTGCCAGCAGCCCTAAAAAGGAGGGGGCCCGGGAGACCCAGTACTTC. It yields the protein CASSPKKEGARETQYF.

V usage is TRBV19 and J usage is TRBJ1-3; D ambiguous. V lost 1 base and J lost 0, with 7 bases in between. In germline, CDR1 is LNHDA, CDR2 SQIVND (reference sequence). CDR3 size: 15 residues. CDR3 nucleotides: TGTGCCAGTAGTATAGGAACGATCTCTGGAAACACCATATATTTT. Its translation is CASSIGTISGNTIYF.

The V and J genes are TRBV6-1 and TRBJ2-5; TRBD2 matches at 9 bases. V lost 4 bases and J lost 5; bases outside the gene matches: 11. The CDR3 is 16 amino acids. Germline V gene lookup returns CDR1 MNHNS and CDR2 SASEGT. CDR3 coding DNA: TGTGCCAGCAGTGTTCTACCGGGACTAGCTACGGAGACCCAGTACTTC. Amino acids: CASSVLPGLATETQYF.

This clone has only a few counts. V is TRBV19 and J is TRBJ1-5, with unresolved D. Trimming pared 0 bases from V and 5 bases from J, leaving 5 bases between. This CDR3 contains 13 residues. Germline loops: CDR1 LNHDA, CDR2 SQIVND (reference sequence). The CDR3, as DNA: TGTGCCAGTAGTATAGATCCCGATCAGCCCCAGCATTTT. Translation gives CASSIDPDQPQHF.

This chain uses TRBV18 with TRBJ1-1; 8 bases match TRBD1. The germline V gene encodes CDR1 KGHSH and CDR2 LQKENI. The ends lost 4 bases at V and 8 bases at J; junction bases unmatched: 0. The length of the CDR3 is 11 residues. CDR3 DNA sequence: TGTGCCAGCTCACGGGACAGGGAAGCTTTCTTT. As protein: CASSRDREAFF.

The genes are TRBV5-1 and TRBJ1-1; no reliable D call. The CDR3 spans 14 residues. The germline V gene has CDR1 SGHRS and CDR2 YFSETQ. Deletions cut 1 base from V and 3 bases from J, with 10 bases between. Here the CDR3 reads CASSLPQAHTEAFF. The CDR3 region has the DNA TGCGCCAGCAGCTTGCCCCAGGCCCACACTGAAGCTTTCTTT.

The CDR3, as DNA: TGTGCCAGCAGCTCTTCAGGTTCGGGCATGAACACTGAAGCTTTCTTT. Its translation is CASSSSGSGMNTEAFF. The rearrangement joins TRBV5-4 to TRBJ1-1; D is unresolved. V was pared by 3 bases and J by 0 bases, with 15 bases between. The length of the CDR3 is 16 residues. Germline CDR1 is SGHNT and CDR2 is YYREEE (reference sequence).

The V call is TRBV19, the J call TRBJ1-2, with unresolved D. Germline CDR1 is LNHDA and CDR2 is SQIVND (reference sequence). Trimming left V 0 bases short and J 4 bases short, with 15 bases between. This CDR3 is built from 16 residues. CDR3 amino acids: CASSIDRNSYAYGYTF. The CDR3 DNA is TGTGCCAGTAGTATAGATCGTAACAGCTACGCCTATGGCTACACCTTC. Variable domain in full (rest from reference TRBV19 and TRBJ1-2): DGGITQSPKYLFRKEGQNVTLSCEQNLNHDAMYWYRQDPGQGLRLIYYSQIVNDFQKGDIAEGYSVSREKKESFPLTVTSAQKNPTAFYLCASSIDRNSYAYGYTFGSGTRLTVV.

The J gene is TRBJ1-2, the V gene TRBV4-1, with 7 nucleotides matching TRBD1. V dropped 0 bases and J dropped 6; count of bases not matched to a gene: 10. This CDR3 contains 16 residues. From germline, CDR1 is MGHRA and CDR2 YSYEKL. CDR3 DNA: TGCGCCAGCAGCCAAGATCGGGGCAGGGGGAGTGATGGCTACACCTTC. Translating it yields CASSQDRGRGSDGYTF.

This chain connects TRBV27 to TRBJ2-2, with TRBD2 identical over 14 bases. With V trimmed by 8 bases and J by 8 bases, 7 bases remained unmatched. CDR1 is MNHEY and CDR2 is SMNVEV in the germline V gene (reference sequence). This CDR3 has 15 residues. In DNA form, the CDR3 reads TGTGCCAGCTCGACTAGCGGGAGGGCAACAGGGGAGCTGTTTTTT. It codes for CASSTSGRATGELFF.

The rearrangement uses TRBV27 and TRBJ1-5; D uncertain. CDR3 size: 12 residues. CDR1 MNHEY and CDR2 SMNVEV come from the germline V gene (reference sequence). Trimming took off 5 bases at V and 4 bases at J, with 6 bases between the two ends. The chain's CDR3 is CASSTLNQPQHF. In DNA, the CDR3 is TGTGCCAGCAGTACACTGAATCAGCCCCAGCATTTT.

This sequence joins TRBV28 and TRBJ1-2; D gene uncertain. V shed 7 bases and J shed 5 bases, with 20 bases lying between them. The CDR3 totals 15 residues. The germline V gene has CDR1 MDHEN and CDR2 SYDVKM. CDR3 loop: CASNSPVQWDYGYTF. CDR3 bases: TGTGCCAGCAACTCCCCCGTACAGTGGGATTATGGCTACACCTTC.

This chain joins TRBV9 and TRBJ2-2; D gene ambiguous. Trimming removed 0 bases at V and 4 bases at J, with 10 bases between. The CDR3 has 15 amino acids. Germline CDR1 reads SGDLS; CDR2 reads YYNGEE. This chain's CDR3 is CASSVVSGVTGELFF. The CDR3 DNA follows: TGTGCCAGCAGCGTAGTATCCGGAGTCACCGGGGAGCTGTTTTTT.

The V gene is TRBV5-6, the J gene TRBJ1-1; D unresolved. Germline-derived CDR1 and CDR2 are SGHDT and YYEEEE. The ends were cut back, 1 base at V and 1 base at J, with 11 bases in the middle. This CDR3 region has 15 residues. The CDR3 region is CASSLNDAPNTEAFF. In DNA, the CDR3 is TGTGCCAGCAGCTTGAACGACGCTCCGAACACTGAAGCTTTCTTT.

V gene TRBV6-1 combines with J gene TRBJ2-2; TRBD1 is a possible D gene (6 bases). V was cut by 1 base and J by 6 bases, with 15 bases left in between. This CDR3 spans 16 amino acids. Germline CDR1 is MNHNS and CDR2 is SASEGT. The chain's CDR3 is CASSEDLRQAPGELFF. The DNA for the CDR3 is TGTGCCAGCAGTGAAGATTTGAGACAGGCGCCCGGGGAGCTGTTTTTT.

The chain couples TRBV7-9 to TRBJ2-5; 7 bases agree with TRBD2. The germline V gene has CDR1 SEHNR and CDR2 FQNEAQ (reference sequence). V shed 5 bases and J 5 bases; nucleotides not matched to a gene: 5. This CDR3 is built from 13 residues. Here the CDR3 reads CASSQRGVETQYF. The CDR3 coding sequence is TGTGCCAGCAGCCAGCGGGGAGTCGAGACCCAGTACTTC.

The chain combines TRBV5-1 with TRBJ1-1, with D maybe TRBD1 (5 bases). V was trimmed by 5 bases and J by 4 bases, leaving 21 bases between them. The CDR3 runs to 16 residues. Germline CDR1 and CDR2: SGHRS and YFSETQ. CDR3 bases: TGCGCCAGCAGACACGGGACCGCGCATGTTGGCACTGAAGCTTTCTTT. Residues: CASRHGTAHVGTEAFF.

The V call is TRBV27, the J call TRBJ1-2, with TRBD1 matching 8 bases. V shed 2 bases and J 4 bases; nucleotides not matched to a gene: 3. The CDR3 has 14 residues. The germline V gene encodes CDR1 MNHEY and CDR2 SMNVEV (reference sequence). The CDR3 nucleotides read TGTGCCAGCAGTTTAAAAGGACAGGGCTATGGCTACACCTTC. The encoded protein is CASSLKGQGYGYTF.

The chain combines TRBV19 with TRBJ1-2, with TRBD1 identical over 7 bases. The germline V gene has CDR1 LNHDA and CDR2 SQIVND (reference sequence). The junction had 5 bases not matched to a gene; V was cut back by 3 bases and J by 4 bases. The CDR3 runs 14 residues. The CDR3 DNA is TGTGCCAGTAGTATCCAACAGGGGACCTATGGCTACACCTTC. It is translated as CASSIQQGTYGYTF.

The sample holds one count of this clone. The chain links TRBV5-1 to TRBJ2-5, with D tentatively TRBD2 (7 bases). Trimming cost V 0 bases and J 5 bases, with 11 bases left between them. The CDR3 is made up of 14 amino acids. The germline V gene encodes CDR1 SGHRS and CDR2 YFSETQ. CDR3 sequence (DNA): TGCGCCAGCAGCTTGGTGGGGGGGCCGGAGACCCAGTACTTC. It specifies CASSLVGGPETQYF.